This record concerns one TCR beta chain sequence. Measured with immunoSEQ multiplex PCR; TCRdb has only the in-frame clones, and not every one. The top ten clones hold 8.5% of a sample with 55,000 or so clones, approximately 91% of them seen once. The record originates from a study of blood T cell repertoires in COVID-19. The wider study: COVID-19 samples from acute and convalescent phases originated in the United States, Italy and Spain.

The specimen sequenced was peripheral blood. The clonotype comes from a man aged 55-75 years with active COVID-19.

CDR3 sequence (DNA): TGTGCCAGCAGGGACAGGGGGAAGGATGGCTACACCTTC. It translates to CASRDRGKDGYTF. The chain joins TRBV28 to TRBJ1-2, with 10 bases matching TRBD1. CDR1 and CDR2 (germline): MDHEN, SYDVKM. CDR3 length equals 13 residues. Trimming cost V 6 bases and J 6 bases; bases outside gene matches: 4.